A selection of T cell receptor beta chains follows, all from one sample in a study of T cell repertoires in urothelial bladder cancer. Clones were sequenced by immunoSEQ multiplex PCR, and TCRdb holds only the in-frame ones, with some missing. Here the sample spans around 11,000 clones, roughly 72% being singletons. Material for sequencing was tumor-infiltrating cells from bladder cancer. All receptors come from a human donor with a benign inflammatory bladder lesion. CDR3s include the opening cysteine and the closing phenylalanine or tryptophan.

v_gene: TRBV18
CDR3aa: CASSTLQVGGNTIYF

v_gene: TRBV25-1
CDR3aa: CASRLAGGPGELFF

v_gene: TRBV7-3
CDR3aa: CASSLAGGPNEQYF

v_gene: TRBV6-5
CDR3aa: CASTKTPPGGEQYF

v_gene: TRBV27
CDR3aa: CASSFGGRYTF

v_gene: TRBV6-5
CDR3aa: CASSSPEEVTGYTF

v_gene: TRBV12-2
CDR3aa: CASRVSTQSRANVLTF

v_gene: TRBV7-3
CDR3aa: CASSPTGTTGEQYF

v_gene: TRBV5-6
CDR3aa: CASSATASYEQYF

v_gene: TRBV2
CDR3aa: CASTSGLPILTDTQYF

v_gene: TRBV30
CDR3aa: CAWWDYDGYTF

v_gene: TRBV6-1
CDR3aa: CASSAQVVGTEAFF

v_gene: TRBV5-1
CDR3aa: CASSPDSPSYNEQFF

v_gene: TRBV19
CDR3aa: CASSPELQGAGTEAFF

v_gene: TRBV5-1
CDR3aa: CASSLGPQTGPNYGYTF

v_gene: TRBV7-7
CDR3aa: CASSPRTGNTGELFF

v_gene: TRBV9
CDR3aa: CASSVGRRLANVLTF

v_gene: TRBV6-6
CDR3aa: CASSLLDQPQHF

v_gene: TRBV6-5
CDR3aa: CASSYSTGRAYEQYF

v_gene: TRBV6-5
CDR3aa: CASNPYTGVDEQFF

v_gene: TRBV4-2
CDR3aa: CASSQNWGLDSDEQYF

v_gene: TRBV6-6
CDR3aa: CASSYSSRQLNIQYF

v_gene: TRBV7-4
CDR3aa: CASSFISRAGEPPRGYNEQFF

v_gene: TRBV5-6
CDR3aa: CASSFGEQETQYF

v_gene: TRBV7-2
CDR3aa: CASSFTLSGGSPDTQYF

v_gene: TRBV7-3
CDR3aa: CASSWMKNTEAFF